This is a list of T cell receptor beta chains from one sample in a study of T cells expressing NK-cell markers. TCRdb reanalyzed the 5' RACE reads, giving one entry per CDR3 protein sequence and no DNA. This repertoire includes 120,000 to 150,000 distinct CDR3 sequences. The source material was blood T cells: a sorted CD56 or NKG2C T cell subset, CD4+ or CD8+ T cells, or bulk PBMC T cells (not recorded which). The receptors were gathered from a man aged 18 to 29 in good health. Both conserved end residues are part of each CDR3. Each record gives: J gene, V gene, CDR3 protein.

TRBJ2-2 | TRBV4-1 | CASSGQDMNTGELFF
TRBJ2-3 | TRBV29-1 | CSAKGGPHTQYF
TRBJ1-1 | TRBV5-5 | CASSEGWSIEAFF
TRBJ1-2 | TRBV28 | CASRGTAVNGVYGYTF
TRBJ2-1 | TRBV12-3/TRBV12-4 | CASSPWGYPSYNEQFF
TRBJ2-7 | TRBV30 | CAFWVTRYEQYF
TRBJ1-5 | TRBV4-1 | CASSQDSVSNQPQHF
TRBJ2-3 | TRBV12-3/TRBV12-4 | CASSLSFGGVDTQYF
TRBJ2-3 | TRBV5-1 | CASSDRQGESGTDTQYF
TRBJ2-4 | TRBV3-1 | CASSQAEQGLNIQYF
TRBJ1-3 | TRBV7-9 | CASSLGADPGNTIYF
TRBJ2-1 | TRBV29-1 | CSVEDTGTSGRNEQFF
TRBJ2-3 | TRBV12-3/TRBV12-4 | CASSPLGGVTDTQYF
TRBJ1-1 | TRBV12-3/TRBV12-4 | CASSLTRGVNTEAFF
TRBJ1-1 | TRBV13 | CASSLTGGKMNTEAFF
TRBJ1-1 | TRBV30 | CACLTDYTEAFF
TRBJ2-7 | TRBV7-9 | CASSHAGTGDREQYF
TRBJ1-2 | TRBV5-6 | CASSLDGTANNYGYTF
TRBJ2-1 | TRBV19 | CASSIFGTSGAYNEQFF